The sequence of this TCR beta chain was determined in a study of T-cell reconstitution after alpha-beta-depleted transplantation in children (dated by TCRdb to 2016 to 2017). Concerning the study at large: T-cell immune reconstitution after TCRalphabeta/CD19-depleted allogeneic hematopoietic cell transplantation in children was quantitatively tracked in the study by means of TCR repertoire profiling. Overall study outcomes, separate from this receptor: In some patients, the high TCRbeta diversity seen at day 60 was put down to recipient T cells and intrathymic progenitors that had survived conditioning. About two months after transplant, the apparently early recovery of alphabetaT-cell counts reportedly depended on just several hundred clones that had expanded rapidly and came from non-depleted graft cells. Over subsequent months, a decline in hyperexpanded clone frequencies was noted, and after one year, T-cell counts and TCRbeta diversity were mostly ascribed to newly produced T cells.

In the paper's terms, the treatment or condition label means: allogeneic hematopoietic cell transplantation with graft depleted of TCRalphabeta T cells and CD19 B cells. Transplant recipients were children who received TCRalphabeta/CD19-depleted allogeneic hematopoietic cell grafts. Inclusive of the bounding cysteine and phenylalanine, the CDR3 is 13 residues long. Only CDR3 DNA is held: 39 bases, read in frame from base 1. Relative to germline, V is 5 bases shorter and J is 9 bases shorter, with 16 bases between their ends. For CDR1 and CDR2, the germline V gene lists MNHNS and SASEGT. About this clonotype itself: Its antigen specificity is not known. No base quality values were provided; no much bigger clone lies one nucleotide off.

Library prep was done by PCR. Sequencing was carried out with an Illumina HiSeq 2500. Molecular barcoding was employed in the preparation of TCR libraries, with unique molecular identifiers being used to normalize TCRbeta repertoire quantification. The public reads were reprocessed in TCRdb via fastp at Q25 and MiXCR, keeping in-frame beta chains. Merged by CDR3 protein, the rows form single entries marked with the most common genes and DNA. Across this sample there are 700,000 to 850,000 distinct CDR3 sequences, with less than 20% seen only once. Of the sample, approximately 4.5% falls within the top ten clones.

The chain links TRBV6-1 with TRBJ1-2, with no D gene named confidently. The sequence was collected from a male patient younger than 18 who had a stem cell transplant for acute lymphoblastic leukemia, so the T cells may come from the graft donor. The sequenced sample was PBMCs, mostly from graft donor cells, obtained 360 days after TCRalphabeta/CD19-depleted stem cell transplant. The base sequence is TGTGCCAGCAGTAAAACGGGCCACCAGCGCTACACCTTC. This sequence encodes CASSKTGHQRYTF.